This T cell receptor beta chain was profiled in a study of monozygotic twins with inflammatory bowel disease. Germline lookup yields CDR1 DFQATT and CDR2 SNEGSKA (reference sequence). This CDR3 spans 13 amino acids. Donors each contributed one blood sample measuring 2 to 3 ml. During cDNA synthesis, UMIs that each contained a 6-nucleotide sample barcode were added by means of template switching. TCRdb reprocessed the 5' RACE reads; each CDR3 protein has one entry and no DNA is given. Its table records approximately 400,000 distinct CDR3 sequences. The sequenced sample consisted of blood. The chain links TRBV20-1 to TRBJ1-1. The sequence derives from a human donor with ulcerative colitis or Crohn's disease, or a healthy co-twin of an affected twin (not recorded which). The CDR3 loop reads CSARDRRNTEAFF.